This TCR beta chain was obtained from a study of technical replicates of blood from a few donors. V lost 5 bases to trimming and J lost 5 bases; unmatched junction nucleotides: 4. Germline V CDR1 and CDR2: SEHNR, FQNEAQ (reference sequence). The CDR3 is 13 amino acids. Assay: immunoSEQ multiplex PCR; the TCRdb copy retains only in-frame clones and omits some. The sample includes over 85,000 clones, roughly 94% seen only once; the top ten take approximately 0.25%. Sequencing input: T cells isolated from PBMCs. The TCR originated in a human donor in good health. The chain joins TRBV7-9 to TRBJ2-5, with 8 positions matching TRBD1. CDR3 sequence (DNA): TGTGCCAGCAGCGGGTACAGGGGGGAGACCCAGTACTTC. It encodes CASSGYRGETQYF. The full variable domain, with the rest looked up from reference TRBV7-9 and TRBJ2-5, is DTGVSQNPRHKITKRGQNVTFRCDPISEHNRLYWYRQTLGQGPEFLTYFQNEAQLEKSRLLSDRFSAERPKGSFSTLEIQRTEQGDSAMYLCASSGYRGETQYFGPGTRLLVL.